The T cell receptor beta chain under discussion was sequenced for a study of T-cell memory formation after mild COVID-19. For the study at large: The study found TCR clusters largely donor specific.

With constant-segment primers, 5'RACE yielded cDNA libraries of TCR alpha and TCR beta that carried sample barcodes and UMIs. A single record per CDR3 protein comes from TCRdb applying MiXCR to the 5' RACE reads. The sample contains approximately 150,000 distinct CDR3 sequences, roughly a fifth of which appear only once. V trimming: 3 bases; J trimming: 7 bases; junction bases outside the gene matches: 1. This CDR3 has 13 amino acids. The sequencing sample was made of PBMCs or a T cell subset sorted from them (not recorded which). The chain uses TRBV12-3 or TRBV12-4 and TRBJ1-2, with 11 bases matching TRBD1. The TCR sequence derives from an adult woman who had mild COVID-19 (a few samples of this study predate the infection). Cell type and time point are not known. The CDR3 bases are TGTGCCAGCAGTTTGGGACAGGGGGTTGGCTACACCTTC. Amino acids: CASSLGQGVGYTF.